This T cell receptor (beta chain) was sequenced for a study of T cell responses to AZD1222 COVID-19 vaccine (dated by TCRdb to about 2021). For the study in its entirety: AZD1222 recipients given second doses at about 4 weeks or at about 12 weeks were pooled, since spike-specific TCR depth and breadth were not found to differ between the two schedules. A total of 233 trial participants underwent TCR sequencing, of whom some 210 received two doses of AZD1222 and some 26 received two doses of the MenACWY control vaccine. Trial participants were enrolled into age subgroups of 18-55, 56-69 and 70-plus years, which contained about 150, 28 and 57 TCR-sequenced participants, respectively. Summary of the overall study and its limitations: Most participants were white British and females outnumbered males, and the authors suggested that clonal diversity may have been underestimated. No day 14 peak-response samples were available, so repertoires were characterized only after the peak T cell response. Only five or six AZD1222 recipients were SARS-CoV-2 seropositive at baseline, limiting conclusions about previously exposed vaccinees. Spike-specific TCR breadth and depth rose significantly after two AZD1222 doses compared with day 0 and with MenACWY recipients. The whole spike protein was spanned by vaccine-associated CD4 TCRs, and dominant responses were seen in regions 160-218 and 743-854. The 56-69-year group was small, and its depth increase did not reach significance, likely because of low power. Nearly half of unique spike-specific TCRs reportedly recognized epitopes outside regions mutated in the B.1.351 and B.1.1.7 variants.

The CDR3 has 16 amino acids, counting the end cysteine and phenylalanine. Only the CDR3 DNA is retained, 48 bases long and in frame from the first base. The germline V gene (reference sequence) yields SGHNT for CDR1 and YYREEE for CDR2. V gives up 0 bases and J gives up 1 base, and the segment between their germline ends measures 13 bases. This clone was counted a few times. The antigen it binds to is not known. No per-base quality is available; no much larger clone lies one base away. The CDR3 regions of human TCRbeta chains were analyzed by immunosequencing. Per the source publication's procedure: TCRs in the repertoires were compared against a reference library of SARS-CoV-2-specific TCRs that had been generated with the MIRA antigen-specificity platform. Breadth was defined as the fraction of unique TCRs that were SARS-CoV-2-associated, and depth was defined as the fraction of total T cells that were SARS-CoV-2-associated. Each spike-specific TCR was assigned to its reactive spike region and to a CD4 or CD8 class using the MIRA data. Log10-transformed breadth and depth values were compared by one-way ANOVA with Sidak's multiple comparisons tests. The table was pulled from immuneACCESS by TCRdb, which kept in-frame rearrangements only. Such tables lose some clones; where checked, under half of the loss comes from unresolved V genes, and the rest has no known cause. The V and J calls and clone size are taken from that table; D and trimming were inferred from the DNA. For this sample the table gives some 100,000 clones, of which about nine tenths were detected only once. The ten largest clones capture around 1.3% of the sample.

What the time point label conveys for this sample: baseline before first vaccination. Vaccinee samples were obtained from the UK trials COV001 and COV002, which included a single-blind randomized controlled phase 2/3 trial of AZD1222 (ChAdOx1 nCoV-19) in healthy adults. Trial participant PBMC samples were collected at day 0 and day 28 after the second dose for TCRbeta chain sequencing. The sequence joins TRBV5-4 to TRBJ1-1, and the D gene may be TRBD1, 5 bases matching. The material was peripheral blood, obtained on day 0 of AZD1222 vaccination. This sequence was found in an adult in good health. The bases are TGTGCCAGCAGCTTGGGTCAGGGCGGAGGGAACACTGAAGCTTTCTTT. Translation gives CASSLGQGGGNTEAFF. Full variable domain (CDR3 extended with the reference TRBV5-4 and TRBJ1-1 proteins): ETGVTQSPTHLIKTRGQQVTLRCSSQSGHNTVSWYQQALGQGPQFIFQYYREEENGRGNFPPRFSGLQFPNYSSELNVNALELDDSALYLCASSLGQGGGNTEAFFGQGTRLTVV.